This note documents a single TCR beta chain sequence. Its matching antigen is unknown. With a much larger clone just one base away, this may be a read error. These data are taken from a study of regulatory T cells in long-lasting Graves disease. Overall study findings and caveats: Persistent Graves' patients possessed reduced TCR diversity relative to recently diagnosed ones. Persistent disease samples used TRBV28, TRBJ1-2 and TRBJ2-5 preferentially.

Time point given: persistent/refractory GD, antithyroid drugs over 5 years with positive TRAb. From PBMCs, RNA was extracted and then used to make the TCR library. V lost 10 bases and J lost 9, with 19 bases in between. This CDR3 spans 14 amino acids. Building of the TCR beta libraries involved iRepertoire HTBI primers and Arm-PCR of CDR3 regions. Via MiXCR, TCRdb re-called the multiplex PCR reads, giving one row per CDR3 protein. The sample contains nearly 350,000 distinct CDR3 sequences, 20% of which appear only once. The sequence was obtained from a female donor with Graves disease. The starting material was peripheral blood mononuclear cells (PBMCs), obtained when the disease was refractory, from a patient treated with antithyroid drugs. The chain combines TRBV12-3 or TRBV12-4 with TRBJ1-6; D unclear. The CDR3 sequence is CANSRGGGVSPLHF. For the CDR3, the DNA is TGTGCCAACAGCCGAGGCGGCGGGGTTTCACCCCTCCACTTT.